The rows below give T cell receptor beta chains drawn from one sample of a study of T cell responses to AZD1222 COVID-19 vaccine. Repertoires were generated with immunoSEQ multiplex PCR, while TCRdb's copy carries only in-frame clones and drops some. The repertoire holds roughly 150,000 clones, with roughly 93% as singletons. Material: peripheral blood, obtained 28 days after the second AZD1222 dose. All receptors come from an adult who received the AZD1222 COVID-19 vaccine. The conserved cysteine and the conserved F or W are not part of the CDR3 here.

v_call cdr3_aa
TRBV7-9 ASSPRTSGRKTGELF
TRBV15 ATSRDRGAGYGYT
TRBV24-1 ATSELAGDEQF
TRBV2 ASSVSNEQF
TRBV6-5 ASSYSPGQETQY
TRBV6-1 ASSERKVNTEAF
TRBV3-1/TRBV3-2 ASSHDSRGYT
TRBV27 ASVAWDRGFSYGYT
TRBV5-1 ASSPQGTGNTIY
TRBV18 ASSPTESTNEKLF
TRBV18 ASSRQGNYGYT
TRBV5-1 ASSFSGTGGSGYT
TRBV24-1 ATSAPRDRSYSNEQF
TRBV5-1 ASSQTRNTEAF
TRBV5-8 ASSLMAVNTEAF
TRBV3-1/TRBV3-2 ASSLGLAVGNEQF
TRBV6-5 ASSLDRRDYGYT
TRBV30 AWSGTGTPNQPQH
TRBV23-1 ASSQRYGYT
TRBV11-3 ASSLDRVAEAF